The clone carrying this TCR beta chain occurred a few times. What it binds is not known. Semi-nested PCR with Nested Universal Primer A followed constant-region reverse priming of full-length variable regions. One entry per CDR3 protein results from TCRdb running MiXCR on the 5' RACE reads. The table includes fewer than 60,000 distinct CDR3 sequences, about 28% detected once. General study results and limits: Tumor memory CD4+ T cell TCR gene usage clustered with blood and lymph node memory CD4+ cells and lymph node naive CD4+ cells.

Naive CD4+ T cells were purified with Tregs depleted by CD25. The J segment lost 2 bases and the V segment lost 4 bases, leaving 5 bases of the junction unmatched. This CDR3 spans 14 amino acids. Germline V gene sequence: CDR1 SGHNT, CDR2 YYREEE (reference sequence). This clonotype was obtained from a female donor with breast cancer. The sequenced material came from naive CD4+ T cells sorted from blood. Regarding subset: naive CD4+ T cells, CD4+CD45RA+CD25-. V usage is TRBV5-4 and J usage is TRBJ2-5; 7 bases are shared with TRBD2. The CDR3 is CASSLGLGQETQYF. For the CDR3, the DNA is TGTGCCAGCAGCCTAGGACTAGGACAAGAGACCCAGTACTTC.